The next 32 T cell receptor beta chains were all read from a single sample in a study of OX40 agonist ivuxolimab in advanced cancers. The receptor library was made with the immunoSEQ multiplex PCR assay. Drawn from immuneACCESS, this table holds only the in-frame rearrangements with V and J called that TCRdb kept. Clones are partly lost; checked studies trace under half to an unresolved V gene and leave the rest unexplained. This sample gives 44,000 or so clones in total; approximately 90% of them show up just once. The ten largest clones represent roughly a fifth of the sample. Here the sequenced sample was CD4+ or CD8+ T cells sorted from blood, taken in a trial of the OX40 agonist ivuxolimab. The source is an adult with an advanced solid tumor such as melanoma, head and neck, liver or kidney cancer.

The rearrangement links TRBV7-9 to TRBJ2-1; 13 bases map to TRBD2. CDR3 length: 15 residues. Per germline, CDR1 SEHNR and CDR2 FQNEAQ (reference sequence). V was pared by 5 bases and J by 8 bases, with 6 bases of the junction left unmatched. CDR3 amino acids: CASSKTSGGRDEQFF. For the CDR3, the DNA is TGTGCCAGCAGCAAGACTAGCGGGGGGCGCGATGAGCAGTTCTTC.

The V call is TRBV28, the J call TRBJ2-1, with 7 bases aligning to TRBD2. The junction had 5 bases not matched to a gene; V was cut back by 2 bases and J by 4 bases. The CDR3 is 15 amino acids. The germline CDR1 and CDR2 sequences are MDHEN and SYDVKM. The DNA for the CDR3 is TGTGCCAGCAGTTTAACGGGAGGTAGTTACAATGAGCAGTTCTTC. It specifies CASSLTGGSYNEQFF.

The J gene is TRBJ2-1, the V gene TRBV5-6, with TRBD1 matching over 8 bases. This CDR3 is built from 15 residues. Germline CDR1 is SGHDT and CDR2 is YYEEEE. V was pared by 4 bases and J by 8 bases, with 11 bases of the junction left unmatched. The CDR3 DNA is TGTGCCAGCAGCCTGACAGGGGTCGGGTCTGATGAGCAGTTCTTC. Translation: CASSLTGVGSDEQFF.

The J gene is TRBJ2-7, the V gene TRBV28, with 11 positions matching TRBD2. The CDR3 covers 15 residues. The germline V gene has CDR1 MDHEN and CDR2 SYDVKM. The junction had 6 bases not matched to a gene; V was cut back by 3 bases and J by 5 bases. The CDR3 is CASSFPLAGGDEQYF. CDR3 nucleotide sequence: TGTGCCAGCAGTTTTCCTCTAGCGGGGGGCGACGAGCAGTACTTC.

This clone appeared a single time. The V and J genes are TRBV6-5 and TRBJ1-4, with TRBD1 identical over 7 bases. Losses at the gene ends were 4 bases for V and 3 bases for J; bases not matched to a gene: 2. This CDR3 has 14 amino acids. In germline, CDR1 is MNHEY, CDR2 SVGAGI. Here the CDR3 DNA reads TGTGCCAGCAGTTTCACAGGGGCTAATGAAAAACTGTTTTTT. Its protein product is CASSFTGANEKLFF.

The gene calls are TRBV7-9 and TRBJ2-7; 8 nucleotides line up with TRBD1. With V trimmed by 5 bases and J by 6 bases, 12 bases remained unmatched. The CDR3 spans 15 residues. Germline CDR1 SEHNR, CDR2 FQNEAQ (reference sequence). In nucleotides, the CDR3 is TGTGCCAGCAGCGCCCAGACAGGGGTTGCTCCCGAGCAGTACTTC. This gives the protein CASSAQTGVAPEQYF. Looking up the rest from reference TRBV7-9 and TRBJ2-7 gives the full variable domain: DTGVSQNPRHKITKRGQNVTFRCDPISEHNRLYWYRQTLGQGPEFLTYFQNEAQLEKSRLLSDRFSAERPKGSFSTLEIQRTEQGDSAMYLCASSAQTGVAPEQYFGPGTRLTVT.

V usage is TRBV5-6 and J usage is TRBJ2-1; D tentatively fits TRBD1 or TRBD2 (5 bases each). Germline V CDR1 and CDR2: SGHDT, YYEEEE. Trimming took off 0 bases at V and 12 bases at J, with 13 bases between the two ends. This CDR3 has 13 residues. DNA of the CDR3: TGTGCCAGCAGCTTGGGAGGGGCTGCCGGGCAGTTCTTC. Amino acid sequence: CASSLGGAAGQFF.

V usage is TRBV30 and J usage is TRBJ2-3, with 8 bases identical to TRBD2. Germline V gene data show CDR1 as GTSNPN and CDR2 as SVGIG (reference sequence). Trimming cost V 4 bases and J 5 bases; bases outside gene matches: 5. The CDR3 contains 13 residues. The CDR3 nucleotides are TGTGCCTGGACAACTAGCGGAAGAGATACGCAGTATTTT. It is translated as CAWTTSGRDTQYF. The variable domain in full, with the rest retrieved from reference TRBV30 and TRBJ2-3, is SQTIHQWPATLVQPVGSPLSLECTVEGTSNPNLYWYRQAAGRGLQLLFYSVGIGQISSEVPQNLSASRPQDRQFILSSKKLLLSDSGFYLCAWTTSGRDTQYFGPGTRLTVL.

The V and J genes are TRBV11-2 and TRBJ1-4, with D unresolved. CDR3 size: 16 residues. The V gene lost 5 bases and the J gene lost 0 bases, with 13 bases spanning the gap. Looked up from germline, CDR1 is SGHAT and CDR2 is FQNNGV. The CDR3 here is CASSRRPKATNEKLFF. The CDR3 DNA sequence: TGTGCCAGCAGCCGCAGACCTAAAGCAACTAATGAAAAACTGTTTTTT. The variable domain in full, with the rest retrieved from reference TRBV11-2 and TRBJ1-4, is EAGVAQSPRYKIIEKRQSVAFWCNPISGHATLYWYQQILGQGPKLLIQFQNNGVVDDSQLPKDRFSAERLKGVDSTLKIQPAKLEDSAVYLCASSRRPKATNEKLFFGSGTQLSVL.

The chain carries TRBV7-9 and TRBJ2-7; unclear D gene. V lost 0 bases and J 0 bases, leaving 12 bases between the germline ends. CDR1 and CDR2 (germline): SEHNR, FQNEAQ (reference sequence). The CDR3 consists of 16 residues. CDR3 coding DNA: TGTGCCAGCAGCTTAGCGCAACTGGGAAGCTCCTACGAGCAGTACTTC. It encodes CASSLAQLGSSYEQYF.

The chain couples TRBV7-3 to TRBJ1-2; D remains unclear. Trimming took off 8 bases at V and 4 bases at J, with 8 bases between the two ends. Germline assignment: CDR1 SGHTA and CDR2 FQGTGA. The length of the CDR3 is 11 residues. The CDR3, as DNA: TGTGCCAGCGGGGATGGCTATGGCTACACCTTC. Protein: CASGDGYGYTF.

A word on this clone: A single base is all that separates this from a far larger clone, so a read error is likely. This same CDR3 is encoded by further DNA sequences in the sample. V gene TRBV6-9 combines with J gene TRBJ2-7; D perhaps matches TRBD2 (6 bases). The CDR3 loop spans 13 amino acids. V was trimmed by 3 bases and J by 0 bases, leaving 6 bases between them. Germline-derived CDR1 and CDR2 are MNHGY and SVAAGI. Written as DNA, the CDR3 is TGTGCCAGCAGTTACGGGGGCTCCTACGAGCAGTACTTC. This codes for CASSYGGSYEQYF.

J is TRBJ2-1 and V is TRBV7-4; D call uncertain. The CDR3 totals 14 residues. The V end lost 1 base, the J end lost 6 bases, and 10 bases lay between the germline ends. Germline CDR1 and CDR2: SGHVT and SQSDAQ. The CDR3 bases are TGTGCCAGCAGCTTAGTACGGTGGACCAATGAGCAGTTCTTC. Protein sequence: CASSLVRWTNEQFF. The whole variable domain, remainder taken from reference TRBV7-4 and TRBJ2-1, is GAGVSQSPRYKVAKRGRDVALRCDSISGHVTLYWYRQTLGQGSEVLTYSQSDAQRDKSGRPSGRFSAERPERSVSTLKIQRTEQGDSAVYLCASSLVRWTNEQFFGPGTRLTVL.

The rearrangement joins TRBV7-6 to TRBJ2-5; possible D gene TRBD1, 6 bases. The CDR3 contains 13 residues. Trimming cost V 8 bases and J 4 bases, with 14 bases left between them. Germline lookup yields CDR1 SGHVS and CDR2 FNYEAQ. The CDR3 nucleotides read TGTGCCAGCCGGGAACAGGGCCGAGAGACCCAGTACTTC. Amino acid sequence: CASREQGRETQYF.

The chain's CDR3 is CAISESNVEQYF. The CDR3 bases are TGTGCCATCAGTGAGTCGAACGTCGAGCAGTACTTC. The rearrangement links TRBV10-3 to TRBJ2-7; no reliable D call. The V gene's germline CDR1 is ENHRY and CDR2 SYGVKD. V was shortened by 0 bases and J by 6 bases, with 6 bases between the two germline ends. This CDR3 is 12 amino acids long.

The V and J genes are TRBV6-1 and TRBJ2-1; D possibly uses TRBD1 or TRBD2 (6 bases each). In germline, CDR1 is MNHNS, CDR2 SASEGT. This CDR3 has 15 residues. V lost 7 bases and J 7 bases, leaving 20 bases between the germline ends. Here the CDR3 reads CASTQGGIGGNEQFF. The CDR3 DNA reads as TGTGCCAGCACCCAAGGGGGGATAGGAGGGAATGAGCAGTTCTTC.

The chain uses TRBV19 and TRBJ1-1, with D unclear. Germline V gene data show CDR1 as LNHDA and CDR2 as SQIVND (reference sequence). This CDR3 is 13 amino acids long. V shed 5 bases and J shed 1 base, with 8 bases lying between them. The CDR3 DNA reads as TGTGCCAGTAGTTCCACCACGAACACTGAAGCTTTCTTT. Translating gives CASSSTTNTEAFF.

This clone was detected once. The CDR3 DNA sequence: TGTGCCAGCACCCACGCGACGGGACTAGGGAGATACAATGAGCAGTTCTTC. As protein: CASTHATGLGRYNEQFF. J is TRBJ2-1 and V is TRBV9; 8 bases are shared with TRBD2. The germline CDR1 and CDR2 sequences are SGDLS and YYNGEE. This CDR3 contains 17 residues. The V and J ends lost 6 bases and 4 bases, in that order; junction bases with no gene match: 15. The full variable domain, with the rest looked up from reference TRBV9 and TRBJ2-1, is DSGVTQTPKHLITATGQRVTLRCSPRSGDLSVYWYQQSLDQGLQFLIQYYNGEERAKGNILERFSAQQFPDLHSELNLSSLELGDSALYFCASTHATGLGRYNEQFFGPGTRLTVL.

J is TRBJ1-2 and V is TRBV6-5, with 7 bases that match TRBD1. Germline values: CDR1 MNHEY, CDR2 SVGAGI. V dropped 6 bases and J dropped 6; count of bases not matched to a gene: 7. There are 13 residues in the CDR3. The CDR3 loop reads CASSLTTGNGYTF. CDR3 DNA sequence: TGTGCCAGCAGCCTCACGACAGGGAATGGCTACACCTTC.

The rearrangement joins TRBV27 to TRBJ2-7; TRBD1 matches at 8 bases. Germline V CDR1 and CDR2: MNHEY, SMNVEV (reference sequence). This CDR3 has 13 residues. Trimming at V came to 10 bases and at J to 3 bases, leaving 8 bases not matched to a gene. As DNA, the CDR3 is TGTGCCACCACAGACAGGGGCAACTACGAGCAGTACTTC. Residues: CATTDRGNYEQYF.

The genes are TRBV2 and TRBJ2-3; 7 nucleotides match TRBD2. The CDR3 covers 15 residues. From germline, CDR1 is SNHLY and CDR2 FYNNEI. V dropped 3 bases and J dropped 2; count of bases not matched to a gene: 5. The DNA for the CDR3 is TGTGCCAGCAGTGATGAGCGGGATCACACAGATACGCAGTATTTT. As protein: CASSDERDHTDTQYF.

The chain carries TRBV4-1 and TRBJ1-5; D gene unclear. Germline loops: CDR1 MGHRA, CDR2 YSYEKL. The CDR3 consists of 19 residues. Here the CDR3 reads CATSRLPNRVGMGNQPQHF. The CDR3 DNA sequence: TGCGCAACCAGCCGACTTCCAAACCGGGTCGGCATGGGCAATCAGCCCCAGCATTTT.

In this sample, this clone is medium-sized. Other DNA sequences in the sample encode the same CDR3. The gene calls are TRBV5-6 and TRBJ2-7; D might be TRBD2 (7 bases). CDR3 length equals 15 residues. Deletions cut 3 bases from V and 7 bases from J, with 20 bases between. The germline V gene encodes CDR1 SGHDT and CDR2 YYEEEE. The CDR3 region has the DNA TGTGCCAGCAGCTGGGGCCTCGCGGGGGCGGGGGAGCAGTACTTC. Its protein product is CASSWGLAGAGEQYF.

The gene calls are TRBV19 and TRBJ2-7; 8 positions agree with TRBD2. The CDR3 is 14 amino acids. CDR1 and CDR2 (germline): LNHDA, SQIVND (reference sequence). V gave up 3 bases and J gave up 4 bases; unmatched junction bases: 5. Written as DNA, the CDR3 is TGTGCCAGTAGTATCTCGGGAGGGGTATACGAGCAGTACTTC. It encodes CASSISGGVYEQYF. Looking up the rest from reference TRBV19 and TRBJ2-7 gives the full variable domain: DGGITQSPKYLFRKEGQNVTLSCEQNLNHDAMYWYRQDPGQGLRLIYYSQIVNDFQKGDIAEGYSVSREKKESFPLTVTSAQKNPTAFYLCASSISGGVYEQYFGPGTRLTVT.

V gene TRBV6-5 combines with J gene TRBJ2-7; D not resolved. In germline, CDR1 is MNHEY, CDR2 SVGAGI. The CDR3 runs 13 residues. The germline V and J ends were trimmed by 1 base and 2 bases, with 6 bases remaining between them. CDR3 protein: CASSYFETYEQYF. For the CDR3, the DNA is TGTGCCAGCAGTTACTTCGAGACCTACGAGCAGTACTTC.

This chain connects TRBV7-6 to TRBJ1-1; 10 positions agree with TRBD1. Germline CDR1 and CDR2: SGHVS and FNYEAQ. The CDR3 is 18 amino acids. Trimming took 1 base from V and 3 from J; bases not matched to a gene: 11. CDR3 bases: TGTGCCAGCAGCTTAGTTCTGACGACAGGGGGCGAGGACACTGAAGCTTTCTTT. Translating it yields CASSLVLTTGGEDTEAFF.

V gene TRBV5-6 combines with J gene TRBJ1-1, with TRBD1 matching over 7 bases. The V segment lost 5 bases and the J segment 1 base; nucleotides outside the gene matches: 5. Germline V gives CDR1 SGHDT, CDR2 YYEEEE. CDR3 length: 14 residues. The chain's CDR3 is CASRTGYENTEAFF. The CDR3 DNA reads TGTGCCAGCAGGACAGGGTATGAGAACACTGAAGCTTTCTTT.

This clone was observed a single time. The chain links TRBV9 to TRBJ2-3, with a possible D match to TRBD1 (6 bases). V was trimmed by 2 bases and J by 4 bases, leaving 8 bases between them. This CDR3 is 13 amino acids long. The V gene's germline CDR1 is SGDLS and CDR2 YYNGEE. The CDR3 DNA follows: TGTGCCAGCAGCGTCACAGGGTCAGATACGCAGTATTTT. It yields the protein CASSVTGSDTQYF.

The chain recombines TRBV2 with TRBJ2-7, with 8 nucleotides matching TRBD1. The CDR3 extends over 16 amino acids. Germline V CDR1 and CDR2: SNHLY, FYNNEI. The ends lost 5 bases at V and 3 bases at J; junction bases unmatched: 12. The CDR3 DNA reads TGTGCCAGCAGTTTGCCCTTGACAGGGGAGGACTACGAGCAGTACTTC. Protein sequence: CASSLPLTGEDYEQYF.

The gene calls are TRBV6-4 and TRBJ2-3, with 9 positions matching TRBD2. This CDR3 region has 16 residues. The junction had 10 bases not matched to a gene; V was cut back by 6 bases and J by 3 bases. Germline assignment: CDR1 MRHNA and CDR2 SNTAGT. The CDR3 loop is CASRAIAGVMTDTQYF. Here the CDR3 DNA reads TGTGCCAGCAGGGCGATAGCGGGAGTAATGACAGATACGCAGTATTTT.

This clone was seen just once. The rearrangement links TRBV19 to TRBJ1-5; no clear D gene. The V and J ends lost 3 bases and 2 bases respectively, with 2 bases between them. This CDR3 is 12 amino acids long. CDR1 is LNHDA, CDR2 SQIVND, per germline (reference sequence). This CDR3 reads CASSIGNQPQHF. CDR3 coding DNA: TGTGCCAGTAGTATTGGCAATCAGCCCCAGCATTTT.

The chain links TRBV9 to TRBJ2-7; no firm D call. CDR3 length: 13 amino acids. CDR1 and CDR2 from the germline V gene are SGDLS and YYNGEE. Trimming left V 0 bases short and J 5 bases short, with 9 bases between. CDR3 sequence reads: CASSVEGWDEQYF. The CDR3 DNA is TGTGCCAGCAGCGTAGAAGGGTGGGACGAGCAGTACTTC. The full variable domain, its missing parts supplied by reference TRBV9 and TRBJ2-7, is DSGVTQTPKHLITATGQRVTLRCSPRSGDLSVYWYQQSLDQGLQFLIQYYNGEERAKGNILERFSAQQFPDLHSELNLSSLELGDSALYFCASSVEGWDEQYFGPGTRLTVT.